This T cell receptor beta chain was retrieved from a study of identical twins. Turning to this clonotype: Its target is not known.

TCRdb reanalysed the 5' RACE reads using MiXCR and keeps one entry per CDR3 protein. The sample shows hundreds of thousands of distinct CDR3 sequences, approximately 22% of them seen only once. Regarding the study as a whole: Researchers reported excess low generation probability among twin-shared out-of-frame alpha sequences.

The germline V and J ends were trimmed by 2 bases and 4 bases, with 9 bases remaining between them. Germline V gene data show CDR1 as SGDLS and CDR2 as YYNGEE. The CDR3 runs to 13 residues. Another study also made use of these data, one on T cells expressing NK-cell markers. Turning to that study: In several experiments, sorting was confined to alpha-beta TCR T cells through use of an anti-gamma-delta TCR antibody. The dominant NKG2C+ clonotypes represented about 1.0-8% of CD8+ T cells in over 5 donors. Unclear, still, was the HCMV specificity of the expanded NKG2C+ T cell clones.

The sequenced sample was PBMCs. This TCR was recovered from a woman aged 18-35 years in good health. The chain has TRBV9 and TRBJ2-5; unclear D gene. In DNA, the CDR3 is TGTGCCAGCAGCGTCTACGCCGGAGAGACCCAGTACTTC. It specifies CASSVYAGETQYF.